These 21 T cell receptor beta chains share one sample of origin, sequenced in a study of T cells after yellow fever vaccination. TCRdb reprocessed the 5' RACE reads with MiXCR, giving one entry per CDR3 protein. Among hundreds of thousands of distinct CDR3 sequences listed, 6.2% were seen once. The specimen was PBMCs, collected 5 days after the yellow fever booster vaccination. These receptors originate from a man aged 25 to 40 who received the YFV17D yellow fever vaccine.

The rearrangement links TRBV4-3 to TRBJ2-5; no clear D gene. Between the trimmed V and J ends, which lost 0 bases and 5 bases, there was a span of 7 bases. The CDR3 totals 13 residues. Germline CDR1 reads LGHNA; CDR2 reads YSLEER. CDR3 bases: TGCGCCAGCAGCCAAGATTTCGGGGAGACCCAGTACTTC. Protein: CASSQDFGETQYF.

This clonotype was observed at least ten times. The chain uses TRBV4-3 and TRBJ2-2; 7 bases are shared with TRBD2. Germline V gives CDR1 LGHNA, CDR2 YSLEER. V lost 0 bases and J lost 5; bases outside the gene matches: 15. This CDR3 contains 19 residues. The CDR3 reads CASSQDAPESAGRTGELFF. CDR3 nucleotides: TGCGCCAGCAGCCAAGATGCCCCAGAGTCAGCGGGACGGACCGGGGAGCTGTTTTTT.

V usage is TRBV30 and J usage is TRBJ2-7, with D unclear. V was trimmed by 3 bases and J by 2 bases, leaving 20 bases between them. The CDR3 spans 16 residues. Per germline, CDR1 GTSNPN and CDR2 SVGIG (reference sequence). DNA of the CDR3: TGTGCCTGGAGAGATCCTCCAGGTGCGTCACCCTACGAGCAGTACTTC. It yields the protein CAWRDPPGASPYEQYF. The full variable domain, rest sourced from reference TRBV30 and TRBJ2-7, is SQTIHQWPATLVQPVGSPLSLECTVEGTSNPNLYWYRQAAGRGLQLLFYSVGIGQISSEVPQNLSASRPQDRQFILSSKKLLLSDSGFYLCAWRDPPGASPYEQYFGPGTRLTVT.

In this sample, this clonotype turned up many times. The rearrangement joins TRBV5-1 to TRBJ2-1; D ambiguous. The CDR3 sequence is 16 residues long. CDR1 SGHRS and CDR2 YFSETQ come from the germline V gene. Trimming left V 0 bases short and J 0 bases short, with 10 bases between. The CDR3 DNA reads TGCGCCAGCAGCTTGGTCGGCGCCCTCTCCTACAATGAGCAGTTCTTC. It encodes CASSLVGALSYNEQFF.

This clonotype was seen a handful of times. The chain uses TRBV29-1 and TRBJ2-3; D gene unclear. Germline V gene lookup returns CDR1 SQVTM and CDR2 ANQGSEA. The CDR3 contains 10 residues. The V gene lost 7 bases and the J gene lost 10 bases, with 12 bases spanning the gap. The DNA of the CDR3 is TGCAGCGCTCGGGCACAGTCGCAGTATTTT. Protein sequence: CSARAQSQYF.

This clonotype was counted at least ten times. The gene calls are TRBV24-1 and TRBJ2-3, with TRBD2 as a possible D gene (6 bases). The ends were cut back, 5 bases at V and 0 bases at J, with 17 bases in the middle. Germline CDR1 reads KGHDR; CDR2 reads SFDVKD. This CDR3 contains 17 residues. Written as DNA, the CDR3 is TGTGCCACCAGTGGGGACCCCGCTAGCGCCAGCACAGATACGCAGTATTTT. This codes for CATSGDPASASTDTQYF.

The V gene is TRBV7-9, the J gene TRBJ2-1, with 9 nucleotides matching TRBD2. J was trimmed by 7 bases and V by 4 bases; bases with no gene match: 11. CDR3 length: 16 amino acids. Germline lookup yields CDR1 SEHNR and CDR2 FQNEAQ (reference sequence). The CDR3 DNA reads as TGTGCCAGCAGCTGGCCCACTAGCGGGCGAAGGAATGAGCAGTTCTTC. Translating gives CASSWPTSGRRNEQFF.

This clonotype came up a few times. The rearrangement uses TRBV29-1 and TRBJ1-2, with TRBD1 as a possible D gene (5 bases). The germline CDR1 and CDR2 sequences are SQVTM and ANQGSEA. This CDR3 is built from 14 residues. Between the trimmed V and J ends, which lost 0 bases and 1 base, there was a span of 9 bases. CDR3 sequence: CSVEDREFNYGYTF. Written as DNA, the CDR3 is TGCAGCGTTGAAGACAGGGAGTTTAACTATGGCTACACCTTC.

This chain connects TRBV9 to TRBJ1-1; the D is unclear. V lost 0 bases, J lost 1 base, and 7 bases lay in between. Per the germline V gene, CDR1 is SGDLS and CDR2 is YYNGEE. CDR3 length: 14 residues. Here the CDR3 reads CASSVGGSNTEAFF. The CDR3 DNA is TGTGCCAGCAGCGTAGGGGGTTCGAACACTGAAGCTTTCTTT.

This clonotype was observed at least ten times. The gene calls are TRBV12-3 or TRBV12-4 and TRBJ2-6, with D hard to call. V lost 1 base and J lost 1, with 5 bases in between. CDR3 length: 15 residues. The CDR3 loop is CASSLVRSGANVLTF. The DNA of the CDR3 is TGTGCCAGCAGTTTAGTAAGGTCTGGGGCCAACGTCCTGACTTTC.

This clonotype was seen repeatedly, ten times or more. The chain links TRBV7-8 to TRBJ2-7; 13 bases map to TRBD2. The germline V gene has CDR1 SGHVS and CDR2 FQNEAQ. This CDR3 is 17 amino acids long. The ends lost 4 bases at V and 2 bases at J; junction bases unmatched: 8. The CDR3 loop is CASSSGTSGVRPYEQYF. The CDR3 DNA follows: TGTGCCAGCAGCTCCGGGACTAGCGGGGTCCGACCCTACGAGCAGTACTTC. The full variable domain, with the rest looked up from reference TRBV7-8 and TRBJ2-7, is GAGVSQSPRYKVAKRGQDVALRCDPISGHVSLFWYQQALGQGPEFLTYFQNEAQLDKSGLPSDRFFAERPEGSVSTLKIQRTQQEDSAVYLCASSSGTSGVRPYEQYFGPGTRLTVT.

V gene TRBV6-5 combines with J gene TRBJ1-1; unclear D gene. This CDR3 has 12 residues. Germline loops: CDR1 MNHEY, CDR2 SVGAGI. With 2 bases removed from V and 5 bases from J, the gap between germline ends came to 6 bases. The CDR3 region has the DNA TGTGCCAGCAGTTACGATTTTACTGAAGCTTTCTTT. Its translation: CASSYDFTEAFF.

This clonotype has just a few counts. The J gene is TRBJ2-1, the V gene TRBV2, with D unresolved. Germline-derived CDR1 and CDR2 are SNHLY and FYNNEI. The CDR3 totals 16 residues. With 3 bases removed from V and 4 bases from J, the gap between germline ends came to 16 bases. CDR3 region: CASSEGSGGRYNEQFF. CDR3 nucleotides: TGTGCCAGCAGTGAGGGCTCTGGCGGTAGATACAATGAGCAGTTCTTC.

Comments on this clonotype: One base away lies a much larger clone, so this may be a sequencing read error. The chain has TRBV13 and TRBJ2-7; 11 nucleotides line up with TRBD1. This CDR3 comprises 16 residues. Germline CDR1 and CDR2: PRHDT and FYEKMQ (reference sequence). The CDR3 region is CVSRKRSGQGASEQYF. CDR3 nucleotide sequence: TGTGTCAGCAGAAAACGTTCCGGACAGGGGGCGTCCGAGCAGTACTTC. Looking up the rest from reference TRBV13 and TRBJ2-7 gives the full variable domain: AAGVIQSPRHLIKEKRETATLKCYPIPRHDTVYWYQQGPGQDPQFLISFYEKMQSDKGSIPDRFSAQQFSDYHSELNMSSLELGDSALYFCVSRKRSGQGASEQYFGPGTRLTVT.

This clonotype has just a few counts. The chain couples TRBV20-1 to TRBJ1-1, with TRBD1 identical over 9 bases. Trimming at V came to 5 bases and at J to 6 bases, leaving 10 bases not matched to a gene. The CDR3 is made up of 14 amino acids. Germline-derived CDR1 and CDR2 are DFQATT and SNEGSKA (reference sequence). The CDR3 loop is CSARPGTGIPEAFF. CDR3 coding DNA: TGCAGTGCTCGTCCCGGGACAGGGATACCTGAAGCTTTCTTT.

This chain links TRBV20-1 with TRBJ2-1; D perhaps matches TRBD2 (5 bases). Germline CDR1 reads DFQATT; CDR2 reads SNEGSKA (reference sequence). There are 15 residues in the CDR3. The V gene lost 6 bases and the J gene lost 2 bases, with 17 bases spanning the gap. CDR3 in amino acids: CSAPPPGKAYNEQFF. CDR3 DNA: TGCAGTGCCCCTCCTCCGGGAAAGGCCTACAATGAGCAGTTCTTC.

The chain has TRBV9 and TRBJ2-1; D ambiguous. CDR1 is SGDLS, CDR2 YYNGEE, per germline. Trimming stripped 3 bases from V and 10 bases from J, with 5 bases between. The CDR3 spans 10 residues. CDR3 region: CASSGPEQFF. CDR3 bases: TGTGCCAGCAGCGGCCCAGAGCAGTTCTTC.

This clonotype was counted a few times. The chain has TRBV5-6 and TRBJ2-7; D is unclear. Germline lookup yields CDR1 SGHDT and CDR2 YYEEEE. The V gene lost 1 base and the J gene lost 6 bases, with 5 bases spanning the gap. The CDR3 length is 11 residues. Here the CDR3 reads CASSLIAEQYF. As DNA, the CDR3 is TGTGCCAGCAGCTTGATCGCCGAGCAGTACTTC.

This rearrangement joins TRBV11-2 to TRBJ2-5; a weak D match, TRBD1 (5 bases). The CDR3 sequence is 16 residues long. Trimming cost V 3 bases and J 0 bases, with 14 bases left between them. Germline CDR1 SGHAT, CDR2 FQNNGV. CDR3 amino acids: CASSFFIGHDQETQYF. The CDR3 DNA sequence: TGTGCCAGCAGCTTTTTCATCGGACACGACCAAGAGACCCAGTACTTC.

Note on this clonotype: Germline and junction disagree at one end, which may indicate a read error. This chain links TRBV20-1 with TRBJ2-1; 11 bases are shared with TRBD2. Germline-derived CDR1 and CDR2 are DFQATT and SNEGSKA (reference sequence). The CDR3 has 16 residues. The CDR3 nucleotides are TGCTGTGCTAGAGATCAGGCTAGCGGGAGGTACAATGAGCAGTTCTTC. This gives the protein CCARDQASGRYNEQFF.

The sample holds many counts of this clonotype. The chain recombines TRBV20-1 with TRBJ2-3; D is unresolved. The CDR3 runs 11 residues. V dropped 1 base and J dropped 3 bases, with 2 bases sitting between them. Germline V gene lookup returns CDR1 DFQATT and CDR2 SNEGSKA (reference sequence). CDR3 coding DNA: TGCAGTGCTAGAGGGACAGATACGCAGTATTTT. Its protein is CSARGTDTQYF.